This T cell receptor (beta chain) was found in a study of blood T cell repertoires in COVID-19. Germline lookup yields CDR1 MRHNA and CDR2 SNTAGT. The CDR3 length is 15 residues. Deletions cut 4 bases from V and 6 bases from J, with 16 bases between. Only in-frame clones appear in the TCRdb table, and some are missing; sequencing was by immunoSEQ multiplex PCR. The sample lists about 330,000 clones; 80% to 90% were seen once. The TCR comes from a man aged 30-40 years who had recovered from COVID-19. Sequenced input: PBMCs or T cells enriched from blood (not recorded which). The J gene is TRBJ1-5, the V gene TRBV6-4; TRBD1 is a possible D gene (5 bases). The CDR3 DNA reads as TGTGCCAGCAGTGCCCAGGGAGGGGTGGGTCAGCCCCAGCATTTT. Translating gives CASSAQGGVGQPQHF.